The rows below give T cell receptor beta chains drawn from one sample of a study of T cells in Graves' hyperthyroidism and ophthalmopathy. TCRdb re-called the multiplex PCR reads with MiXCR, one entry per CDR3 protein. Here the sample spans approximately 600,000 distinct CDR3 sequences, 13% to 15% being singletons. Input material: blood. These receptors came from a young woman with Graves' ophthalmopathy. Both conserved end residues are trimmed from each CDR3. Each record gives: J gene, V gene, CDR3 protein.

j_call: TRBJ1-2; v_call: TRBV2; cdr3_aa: ASIRQGAPRYGYT
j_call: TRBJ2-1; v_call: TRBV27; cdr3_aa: ASSPDPSGWRGNEQF
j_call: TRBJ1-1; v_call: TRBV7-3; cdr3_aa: ASSFRLQGAINTEAF
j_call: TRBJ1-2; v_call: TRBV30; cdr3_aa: AWGTGNGYT
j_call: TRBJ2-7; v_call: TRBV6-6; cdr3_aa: ASSYATSGSFYEQY
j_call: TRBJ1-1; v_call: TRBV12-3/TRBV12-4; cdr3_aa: ASRMYLEAF
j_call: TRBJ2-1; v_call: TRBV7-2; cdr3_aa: ASSLGFSAYNEQF
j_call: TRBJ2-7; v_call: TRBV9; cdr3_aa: ASSVFGETPSEQY
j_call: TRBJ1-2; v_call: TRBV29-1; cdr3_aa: SVEEEDRYNYGYT
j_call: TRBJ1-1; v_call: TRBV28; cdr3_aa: ASRSPGQMNTEAF
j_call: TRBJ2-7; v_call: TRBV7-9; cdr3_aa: ASSPLPGRVNEQY
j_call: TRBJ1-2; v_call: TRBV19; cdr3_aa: ASSGQQSGSYGYT
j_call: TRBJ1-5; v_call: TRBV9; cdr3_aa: ASSVLGGDQPQH
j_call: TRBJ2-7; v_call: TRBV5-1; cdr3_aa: ASSHDPSYEQY
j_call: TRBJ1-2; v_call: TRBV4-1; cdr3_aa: ASSQRATPDYGYT
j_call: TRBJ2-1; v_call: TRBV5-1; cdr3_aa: ASSLLGGREQF
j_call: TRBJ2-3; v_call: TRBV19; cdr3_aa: ASSIGTGGAADTQY
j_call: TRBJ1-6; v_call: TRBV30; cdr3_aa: AWSVRTGLRHSPLH
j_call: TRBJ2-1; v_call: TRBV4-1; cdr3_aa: ASSKGAGGGREQF
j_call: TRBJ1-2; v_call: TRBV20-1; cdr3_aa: SATEGGWTDYGYT
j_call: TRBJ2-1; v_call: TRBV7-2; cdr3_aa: ASSLALAGAREQF
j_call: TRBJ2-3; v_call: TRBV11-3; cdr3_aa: ASSSVTGGKDTQY
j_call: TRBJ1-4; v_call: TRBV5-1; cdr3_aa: ASSLGDGPNEKLF
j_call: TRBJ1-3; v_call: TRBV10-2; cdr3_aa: ASSESWRGLLIYSGNTIY
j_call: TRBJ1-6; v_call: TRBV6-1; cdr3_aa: AGRGTGVNSPLH
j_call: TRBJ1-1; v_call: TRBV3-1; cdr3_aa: ASSHTGEAF
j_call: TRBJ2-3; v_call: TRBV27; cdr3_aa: ASSGGGPLASTDTQY
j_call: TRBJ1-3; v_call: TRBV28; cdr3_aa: ASSLPGGLSGNTIY
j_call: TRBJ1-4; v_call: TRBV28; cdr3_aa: ASSLPINEKLF
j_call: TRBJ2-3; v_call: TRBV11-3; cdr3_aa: ASSSVGSVDTQY
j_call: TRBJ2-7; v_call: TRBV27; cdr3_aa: ASSHGLAYEQY
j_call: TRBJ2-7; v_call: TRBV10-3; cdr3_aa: AISALDRYISGTPVYEQY
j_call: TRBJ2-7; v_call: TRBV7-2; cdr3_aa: ASSLGAGLPTYEQY
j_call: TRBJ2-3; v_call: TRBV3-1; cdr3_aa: ASSHRLSTDTQY
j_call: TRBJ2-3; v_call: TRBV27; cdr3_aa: ASSLGSGYTDTQY
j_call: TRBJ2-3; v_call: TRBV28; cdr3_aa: ASSLLDRGRSTDTQY
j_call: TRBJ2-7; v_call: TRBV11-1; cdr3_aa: ASSAAGTSGSYEQY
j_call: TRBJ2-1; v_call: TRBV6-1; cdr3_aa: ASSLAGGVYNEQF
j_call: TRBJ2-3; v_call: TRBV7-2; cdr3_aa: ASSLYEADTQY
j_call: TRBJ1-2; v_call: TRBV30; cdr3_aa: AWETLIQGPYT
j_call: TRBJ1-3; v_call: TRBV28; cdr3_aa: ASSVPGGTIY